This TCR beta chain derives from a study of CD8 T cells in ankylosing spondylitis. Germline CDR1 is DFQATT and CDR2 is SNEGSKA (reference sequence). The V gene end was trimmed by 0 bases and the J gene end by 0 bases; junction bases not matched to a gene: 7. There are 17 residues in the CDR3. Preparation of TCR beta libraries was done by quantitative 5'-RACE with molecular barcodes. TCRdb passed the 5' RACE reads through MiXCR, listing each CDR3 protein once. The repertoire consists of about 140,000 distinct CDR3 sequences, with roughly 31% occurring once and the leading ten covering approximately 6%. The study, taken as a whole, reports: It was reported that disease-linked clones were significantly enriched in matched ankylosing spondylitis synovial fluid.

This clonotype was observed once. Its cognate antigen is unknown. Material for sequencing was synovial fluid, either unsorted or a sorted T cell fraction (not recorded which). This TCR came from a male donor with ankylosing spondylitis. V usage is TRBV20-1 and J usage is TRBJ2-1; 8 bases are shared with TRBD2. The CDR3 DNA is TGCAGTGCTAGAGACCCCATAGCGGGGAGCTCCTACAATGAGCAGTTCTTC. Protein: CSARDPIAGSSYNEQFF.